This is a list of T cell receptor beta chains from one sample in a study of T cell changes during pregnancy in multiple sclerosis. Method: immunoSEQ multiplex PCR; TCRdb's copy keeps in-frame clones and lacks some. The sample lists some 64,000 clones, 92% occurring once. The sample in question was peripheral blood, obtained in the first trimester of pregnancy. These receptors were collected from a female donor with multiple sclerosis, enrolled in a pregnancy study. Both conserved end residues are part of each CDR3.

cdr3_aa j_call v_call
CASSTGRSLYEQYF TRBJ2-7 TRBV6-5
CASSRQPLAGIEQFF TRBJ2-1 TRBV27
CASSLRTGYDIQYF TRBJ2-4 TRBV7-9
CASSLGGSGGQGQFF TRBJ2-1 TRBV5-1
CASSSLWSSTDTQYF TRBJ2-3 TRBV11-2
CSVGGTGEETQYF TRBJ2-5 TRBV29-1
CSAIDSNSYEQYF TRBJ2-7 TRBV29-1
CAISATGIETQYF TRBJ2-5 TRBV10-3
CASSSLSSYNEQFF TRBJ2-1 TRBV27
CASSARQGYQETQYF TRBJ2-5 TRBV9
CASSETGTTEAFF TRBJ1-1 TRBV6-1
CASSFASGLAGGRTGELFF TRBJ2-2 TRBV7-9
CASSPQGAGYSYGYTF TRBJ1-2 TRBV18
CAWNQNSGSLEQYF TRBJ2-7 TRBV30
CASSGDRVSYEQYF TRBJ2-7 TRBV4-3
CASSRGEGTDTQYF TRBJ2-3 TRBV5-8
CASSRVADTQYF TRBJ2-3 TRBV5-4
CASSILRGLAGYEQYF TRBJ2-7 TRBV19
CASSGEGANTEAFF TRBJ1-1 TRBV5-1
CASSVEGSGNNEQFF TRBJ2-1 TRBV9
CASSNNPNYSQGRRTEAFF TRBJ1-1 TRBV7-8
CASSLLQTTDTQYF TRBJ2-3 TRBV7-7
CASSYGRSQGGELFF TRBJ2-2 TRBV6-5
CASLNKVFGANYGYTF TRBJ1-2 TRBV7-9